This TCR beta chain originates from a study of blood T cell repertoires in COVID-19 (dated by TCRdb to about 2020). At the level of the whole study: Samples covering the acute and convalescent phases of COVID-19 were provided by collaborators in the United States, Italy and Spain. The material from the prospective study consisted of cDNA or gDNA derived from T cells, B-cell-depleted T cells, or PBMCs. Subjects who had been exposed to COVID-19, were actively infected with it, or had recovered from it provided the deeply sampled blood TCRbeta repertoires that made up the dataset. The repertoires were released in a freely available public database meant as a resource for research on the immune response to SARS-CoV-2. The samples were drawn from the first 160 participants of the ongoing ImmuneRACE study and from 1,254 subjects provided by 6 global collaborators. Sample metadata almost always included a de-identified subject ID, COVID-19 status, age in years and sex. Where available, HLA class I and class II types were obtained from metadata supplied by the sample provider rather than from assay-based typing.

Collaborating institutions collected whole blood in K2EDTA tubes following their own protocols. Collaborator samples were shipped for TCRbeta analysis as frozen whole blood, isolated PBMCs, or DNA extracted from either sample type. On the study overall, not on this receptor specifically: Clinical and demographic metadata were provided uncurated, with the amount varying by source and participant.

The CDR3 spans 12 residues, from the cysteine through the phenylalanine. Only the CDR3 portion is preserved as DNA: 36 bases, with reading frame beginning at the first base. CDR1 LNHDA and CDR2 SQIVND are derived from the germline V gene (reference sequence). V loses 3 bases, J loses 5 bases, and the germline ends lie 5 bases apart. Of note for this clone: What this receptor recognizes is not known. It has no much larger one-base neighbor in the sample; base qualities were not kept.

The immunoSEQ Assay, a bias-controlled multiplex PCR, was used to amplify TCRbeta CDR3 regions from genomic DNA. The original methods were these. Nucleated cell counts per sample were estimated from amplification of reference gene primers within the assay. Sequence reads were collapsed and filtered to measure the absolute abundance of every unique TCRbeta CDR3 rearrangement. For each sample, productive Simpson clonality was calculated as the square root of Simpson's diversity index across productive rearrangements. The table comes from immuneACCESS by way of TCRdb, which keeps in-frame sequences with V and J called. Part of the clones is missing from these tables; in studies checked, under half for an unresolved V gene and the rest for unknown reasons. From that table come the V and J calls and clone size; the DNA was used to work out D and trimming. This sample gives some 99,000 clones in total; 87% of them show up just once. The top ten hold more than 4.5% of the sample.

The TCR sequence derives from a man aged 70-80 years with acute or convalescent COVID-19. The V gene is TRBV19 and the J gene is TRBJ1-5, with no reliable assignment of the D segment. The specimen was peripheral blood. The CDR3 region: CASSMRYQPQHF. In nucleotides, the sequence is TGTGCCAGTAGTATGCGTTATCAGCCCCAGCATTTT.